These 32 T cell receptor beta chains share one sample of origin, sequenced in a study of early T cells in non-severe SARS-CoV-2 infection. TCRdb itself ran the 5' RACE reads through MiXCR, one entry per CDR3 protein. This repertoire shows approximately 50,000 distinct CDR3 sequences, about 10% found once; its top ten account for almost 8.5%. The specimen was whole blood. All receptors derive from an adult who was a healthcare worker with PCR-confirmed SARS-CoV-2 infection or an uninfected control (not recorded which).

This clonotype was observed a handful of times. V gene TRBV7-3 combines with J gene TRBJ2-6; D remains ambiguous. Trimming stripped 2 bases from V and 0 bases from J, with 5 bases between. Germline CDR1 is SGHTA and CDR2 is FQGTGA. The CDR3 totals 15 residues. DNA for the CDR3: TGTGCCAGCAGCTTATGGACCTCTGGGGCCAACGTCCTGACTTTC. It translates to CASSLWTSGANVLTF.

The chain recombines TRBV28 with TRBJ2-7; no clear D. V lost 8 bases and J 2 bases, leaving 10 bases between the germline ends. The germline V gene encodes CDR1 MDHEN and CDR2 SYDVKM. The CDR3 runs to 12 residues. The CDR3: CASSGSTYEQYF. The CDR3 DNA reads as TGTGCCAGCTCTGGCTCAACCTACGAGCAGTACTTC.

This clonotype was found many times. The V and J genes are TRBV20-1 and TRBJ2-3; TRBD1 agrees at 7 bases. Trimming removed 4 bases from V and 5 bases from J; junction bases left unmatched: 0. From germline, CDR1 is DFQATT and CDR2 SNEGSKA (reference sequence). The CDR3 runs 11 residues. Written as DNA, the CDR3 is TGCAGTGCTACAGGGGGAGATACGCAGTATTTT. Translation: CSATGGDTQYF.

This clonotype was recorded a few times. The rearrangement uses TRBV7-6 and TRBJ1-1; the match to TRBD1 covers 7 bases. Germline trimming cut 5 bases from V and 9 bases from J; bases unmatched to any gene: 15. This CDR3 spans 15 amino acids. Looked up from germline, CDR1 is SGHVS and CDR2 is FNYEAQ. CDR3 in amino acids: CASSPGQDLLGKAFF. The CDR3 nucleotides are TGTGCCAGCAGCCCCGGACAGGACCTTTTAGGGAAAGCTTTCTTT.

The sample holds a few counts of this clonotype. This chain uses TRBV3-1 with TRBJ2-1, with 9 bases lining up with TRBD2. Trimming removed 4 bases from V and 4 bases from J; junction bases left unmatched: 14. The CDR3 sequence is 18 residues long. Germline V CDR1 and CDR2: LGHDT, YNNKEL (reference sequence). CDR3 loop: CASSPQGGRASGYNEQFF. The CDR3 DNA is TGTGCCAGCAGCCCCCAGGGCGGGAGGGCTTCTGGGTACAATGAGCAGTTCTTC.

The sample holds many counts of this clonotype. The V gene is TRBV7-9, the J gene TRBJ1-3, with D uncertain. Trimming removed 5 bases from V and 2 bases from J, with 16 bases in between. Germline values: CDR1 SEHNR, CDR2 FQNEAQ (reference sequence). This CDR3 spans 16 amino acids. The CDR3 nucleotides are TGTGCCAGCAGCCTTATCGGGTCCCTCGCTGGAAACACCATATATTTT. Its protein product is CASSLIGSLAGNTIYF.

V and J are TRBV5-8 and TRBJ2-2; no clear D. This CDR3 has 16 amino acids. Germline-derived CDR1 and CDR2 are SGHTS and YDEGEE. The germline V and J ends were trimmed by 1 base and 2 bases, with 12 bases remaining between them. The CDR3 DNA reads as TGTGCCAGCAGCTTGTCTTTGGGGTTAAACACCGGGGAGCTGTTTTTT. Encoded protein: CASSLSLGLNTGELFF.

The chain links TRBV28 to TRBJ1-5, with 7 bases fitting TRBD1. From germline, CDR1 is MDHEN and CDR2 SYDVKM. Trimming took 6 bases from V and 1 from J; bases not matched to a gene: 0. The CDR3 sequence is 13 residues long. For the CDR3, the DNA is TGTGCCAGCAGGGACAGGAGCAATCAGCCCCAGCATTTT. This translates into CASRDRSNQPQHF.

This clonotype was seen a handful of times. This chain links TRBV7-6 with TRBJ2-6; no definite D call. Trimming removed 5 bases from V and 2 bases from J, with 13 bases in between. CDR1 is SGHVS and CDR2 is FNYEAQ in the germline V gene. The CDR3 covers 16 residues. CDR3 loop: CASSPLVATGANVLTF. Here the CDR3 DNA reads TGTGCCAGCAGCCCGTTGGTCGCCACTGGGGCCAACGTCCTGACTTTC. The whole variable domain, remainder taken from reference TRBV7-6 and TRBJ2-6, is GAGVSQSPRYKVTKRGQDVALRCDPISGHVSLYWYRQALGQGPEFLTYFNYEAQQDKSGLPNDRFSAERPEGSISTLTIQRTEQRDSAMYRCASSPLVATGANVLTFGAGSRLTVL.

This clonotype was detected many times. This CDR3 is CASSSSGGPQPQHF. The DNA of the CDR3 is TGTGCCAGCAGTTCCTCAGGAGGACCTCAGCCCCAGCATTTT. This sequence joins TRBV27 and TRBJ1-5; no reliable D call. This CDR3 comprises 14 residues. The ends were cut back, 4 bases at V and 6 bases at J, with 13 bases in the middle. Germline CDR1 reads MNHEY; CDR2 reads SMNVEV (reference sequence).

This clonotype was counted at least ten times. This chain joins TRBV30 and TRBJ1-6; TRBD1 might be the D (6 bases). The CDR3 covers 13 residues. V lost 2 bases and J 9 bases, leaving 11 bases between the germline ends. The germline V gene has CDR1 GTSNPN and CDR2 SVGIG (reference sequence). Written as DNA, the CDR3 is TGTGCCTGGAGTAGAGCAGGGGCTTCACCCCTCCACTTT. This translates into CAWSRAGASPLHF. Complete variable domain (other parts from reference TRBV30 and TRBJ1-6): SQTIHQWPATLVQPVGSPLSLECTVEGTSNPNLYWYRQAAGRGLQLLFYSVGIGQISSEVPQNLSASRPQDRQFILSSKKLLLSDSGFYLCAWSRAGASPLHFGNGTRLTVT.

This chain connects TRBV29-1 to TRBJ2-1, with 8 bases matching TRBD2. The CDR3 has 15 amino acids. Germline-derived CDR1 and CDR2 are SQVTM and ANQGSEA. The ends lost 3 bases at V and 2 bases at J; junction bases unmatched: 6. For the CDR3, the DNA is TGCAGCGTTGATGGCGGGAGGTTCCCCTACAATGAGCAGTTCTTC. Translated: CSVDGGRFPYNEQFF.

The genes are TRBV18 and TRBJ1-4, with 7 bases identical to TRBD1. Unmatched junction bases numbered 11, after V lost 6 bases and J lost 7 bases. CDR1 KGHSH and CDR2 LQKENI come from the germline V gene. This CDR3 has 15 residues. The chain's CDR3 is CASSPYRGWGEKLFF. CDR3 sequence (DNA): TGTGCCAGCTCGCCTTACAGGGGCTGGGGTGAAAAACTGTTTTTT.

The rearrangement uses TRBV5-1 and TRBJ1-2; D is uncertain. Germline CDR1 is SGHRS and CDR2 is YFSETQ. The CDR3 contains 15 residues. V lost 0 bases to trimming and J lost 2 bases, with 11 bases between them. The CDR3 DNA follows: TGCGCCAGCAGCTTGGAAGGAGGCAAGAACTATGGCTACACCTTC. It is translated as CASSLEGGKNYGYTF.

The chain uses TRBV6-5 and TRBJ2-1; the match to TRBD2 covers 7 bases. The length of the CDR3 is 14 residues. Germline CDR1 and CDR2: MNHEY and SVGAGI. The J segment lost 7 bases and the V segment lost 2 bases, leaving 5 bases of the junction unmatched. In DNA, the CDR3 is TGTGCCAGCAGTTACCGGCGGGAGCGGAATGAGCAGTTCTTC. Translating it yields CASSYRRERNEQFF.

This chain joins TRBV2 and TRBJ1-4; TRBD1 is a possible D gene (5 bases). This CDR3 is built from 14 residues. V was cut by 8 bases and J by 3 bases, with 13 bases left in between. Germline loops: CDR1 SNHLY, CDR2 FYNNEI. As DNA, the CDR3 is TGTGCCAGCGGATTCCTGGGGGCTAATGAAAAACTGTTTTTT. Amino acids: CASGFLGANEKLFF.

The rearrangement links TRBV6-2 or TRBV6-3 to TRBJ2-3; D is possibly TRBD2 (6 bases). This CDR3 is 12 amino acids long. Germline CDR1 is MNHEY and CDR2 is SVGEGT. The germline V and J ends were trimmed by 6 bases and 3 bases, with 7 bases remaining between them. The CDR3 sequence is CASREGTDTQYF. DNA of the CDR3: TGTGCCAGCAGGGAGGGAACAGATACGCAGTATTTT.

The chain recombines TRBV5-4 with TRBJ2-7, with 9 positions matching TRBD1. There are 14 residues in the CDR3. From germline, CDR1 is SGHNT and CDR2 YYREEE (reference sequence). V shed 3 bases, J shed 2 bases, and the junction held 3 bases outside the gene matches. CDR3 in amino acids: CASSSRTGAYEQYF. CDR3 nucleotide sequence: TGTGCCAGCAGCTCCCGGACAGGGGCCTACGAGCAGTACTTC.

This clonotype has at least ten counts. The chain combines TRBV5-1 with TRBJ2-1; 13 nucleotides line up with TRBD2. V lost 1 base and J lost 9; bases outside the gene matches: 4. The germline gives CDR1 SGHRS, CDR2 YFSETQ. This CDR3 comprises 15 residues. In DNA form, the CDR3 reads TGCGCCAGCAGCTTGACTAGCGGGAGGGCCTCTGAGCAGTTCTTC. Translating gives CASSLTSGRASEQFF. Based on the CDR3 plus reference TRBV5-1 and TRBJ2-1, the full variable domain is KAGVTQTPRYLIKTRGQQVTLSCSPISGHRSVSWYQQTPGQGLQFLFEYFSETQRNKGNFPGRFSGRQFSNSRSEMNVSTLELGDSALYLCASSLTSGRASEQFFGPGTRLTVL.

This clonotype was counted only a few times. This chain connects TRBV29-1 to TRBJ2-7; D is uncertain. V was cut by 6 bases and J by 2 bases, with 14 bases left in between. CDR1 and CDR2 from the germline V gene are SQVTM and ANQGSEA. The CDR3 sequence is 13 residues long. Here the CDR3 reads CSVLKLGTYEQYF. The CDR3 DNA is TGCAGCGTCTTAAAGCTCGGCACCTACGAGCAGTACTTC.

The rearrangement links TRBV28 to TRBJ1-1, with D maybe TRBD1 (6 bases). Trimming removed 11 bases at V and 3 bases at J, with 13 bases between. CDR1 is MDHEN, CDR2 SYDVKM, per germline. The CDR3 loop spans 12 amino acids. The CDR3 sequence: CARTAIYTEAFF. DNA of the CDR3: TGTGCCCGGACAGCCATTTACACTGAAGCTTTCTTT.

This clonotype was counted ten times or more. This chain uses TRBV6-5 with TRBJ2-1; 10 bases align to TRBD2. V lost 6 bases, J lost 2 bases, and 7 bases stayed unmatched. Germline V gene sequence: CDR1 MNHEY, CDR2 SVGAGI. This CDR3 has 16 amino acids. The CDR3 DNA follows: TGTGCCAGCAGCCCATGGACTAGCGGAGCCTACAATGAGCAGTTCTTC. Its protein is CASSPWTSGAYNEQFF.

V gene TRBV28 combines with J gene TRBJ2-7, with 7 bases identical to TRBD1. The V gene end was trimmed by 6 bases and the J gene end by 4 bases; junction bases not matched to a gene: 9. The CDR3 runs to 14 residues. CDR1 is MDHEN and CDR2 is SYDVKM in the germline V gene. The CDR3 protein is CASRTPGTAYEQYF. The CDR3 bases are TGTGCCAGCAGAACCCCAGGGACAGCATACGAGCAGTACTTC.

This clonotype was found many times. The chain recombines TRBV6-5 with TRBJ1-1; possibly TRBD1 for D (6 bases). V lost 5 bases to trimming and J lost 3 bases, with 10 bases between them. The germline CDR1 and CDR2 sequences are MNHEY and SVGAGI. The CDR3 contains 13 residues. CDR3 sequence (DNA): TGTGCCAGCAGTACCCCAGGGGACACTGAAGCTTTCTTT. It encodes CASSTPGDTEAFF.

This clonotype was counted at least ten times. The CDR3 DNA is TGTGCCAGCAGCTCCCCGTCGACAGGGGGTATCGGAGGCTACACCTTC. Amino acid sequence: CASSSPSTGGIGGYTF. The rearrangement uses TRBV5-6 and TRBJ1-2; 9 bases map to TRBD1. Germline CDR1 is SGHDT and CDR2 is YYEEEE. The trim removed 3 bases at V and 8 bases at J, leaving 14 bases unmatched. The CDR3 is 16 residues long.

This clonotype occurred a few times. The chain joins TRBV9 to TRBJ2-3, with TRBD2 matching 7 bases. CDR1 and CDR2 (germline): SGDLS, YYNGEE. V shed 2 bases, J shed 2 bases, and the junction held 5 bases outside the gene matches. The length of the CDR3 is 15 residues. The CDR3 nucleotides read TGTGCCAGCAGCGTGGAGCGGGGACCCACAGATACGCAGTATTTT. Translation: CASSVERGPTDTQYF.

This chain links TRBV7-2 with TRBJ2-3; the match to TRBD2 covers 12 bases. This CDR3 has 15 residues. CDR1 is SGHTA, CDR2 FQGNSA, per germline. The V and J ends lost 8 bases and 3 bases, in that order; junction bases with no gene match: 6. CDR3 nucleotide sequence: TGTGCCAGCTCAACGACTAGCGGGAGAACAGATACGCAGTATTTT. This sequence encodes CASSTTSGRTDTQYF. Looking up the rest from reference TRBV7-2 and TRBJ2-3 gives the full variable domain: GAGVSQSPSNKVTEKGKDVELRCDPISGHTALYWYRQSLGQGLEFLIYFQGNSAPDKSGLPSDRFSAERTGGSVSTLTIQRTQQEDSAVYLCASSTTSGRTDTQYFGPGTRLTVL.

In this sample, this clonotype turned up many times. J is TRBJ2-1 and V is TRBV24-1, with 9 bases fitting TRBD2. CDR1 KGHDR and CDR2 SFDVKD come from the germline V gene. V shed 4 bases, J shed 5 bases, and the junction held 11 bases outside the gene matches. CDR3 length: 17 amino acids. CDR3 loop: CATSDYRSGSGHNEQFF. In nucleotides, the CDR3 is TGTGCCACCAGTGACTATCGTAGCGGGAGTGGGCACAATGAGCAGTTCTTC.

This clonotype turned up a few times. The V call is TRBV11-2, the J call TRBJ2-1; D uncertain. Germline loops: CDR1 SGHAT, CDR2 FQNNGV. The CDR3 length is 18 residues. V dropped 0 bases and J dropped 0 bases, with 15 bases sitting between them. The CDR3 sequence is CASSLEDGLMSSYNEQFF. The CDR3 DNA reads TGTGCCAGCAGCTTAGAAGATGGCCTCATGAGCTCCTACAATGAGCAGTTCTTC.

This clonotype was observed at least ten times. The V call is TRBV7-2, the J call TRBJ2-3; 10 nucleotides align to TRBD2. Germline V gene sequence: CDR1 SGHTA, CDR2 FQGNSA. The trim removed 1 base at V and 10 bases at J, leaving 11 bases unmatched. The CDR3 is 16 residues long. As DNA, the CDR3 is TGTGCCAGCAGCTTAGGGCTAGCGGGAGCTATCGGGGCGCAGTATTTT. Its protein is CASSLGLAGAIGAQYF.

Turning to this clonotype: A much larger clone lies one base from this, so it may be a read error. V usage is TRBV5-1 and J usage is TRBJ2-4; tentative D call: TRBD1 (6 bases). This CDR3 is 18 amino acids long. Germline-derived CDR1 and CDR2 are SGHRS and YFSETQ. The CDR3 is CTSSSFEDSLGAKNIQYF. CDR3 coding DNA: TGCACCAGCAGCTCCTTTGAGGACAGCCTTGGGGCCAAAAACATTCAGTACTTC.

The genes are TRBV5-1 and TRBJ2-7; no clear D gene. Germline CDR1 is SGHRS and CDR2 is YFSETQ. V shed 2 bases and J shed 2 bases, with 2 bases lying between them. This CDR3 is built from 11 residues. The CDR3 nucleotides are TGCGCCAGCAGCTTTGCCTACGAGCAGTACTTC. This codes for CASSFAYEQYF.